Listed below are T cell receptor beta chains from one sample, sequenced in a study of T cells after yellow fever vaccination. MiXCR was run by TCRdb on the 5' RACE reads, yielding one entry per CDR3 protein. The sample lists 150,000 to 200,000 distinct CDR3 sequences; around 7% were seen once. Sequencing was performed on CD4+ T cells sorted from PBMCs, taken 5 to 6 days after the first yellow fever vaccination. The receptors were sampled from a man aged 18 to 29 who received the YFV17D yellow fever vaccine. Both conserved end residues are part of each CDR3. D genes are given only for firm matches. Some rows mark clone size as missing; the rest say once, few, many or name a class of expanded clone.

.	TRBJ2-7	TRBV7-2	many	CASSSFPYEQYF	TGTGCCAGCAGCTCCTTTCCCTACGAGCAGTACTTC
TRBD1	TRBJ1-2	TRBV6-5	many	CASRAHLDREAGYTF	TGTGCCAGCAGAGCGCACCTGGACAGGGAAGCTGGCTACACCTTC
.	TRBJ2-4	TRBV7-8	many	CASSLELAGWAAKNIQYF	TGTGCCAGCAGCTTAGAGTTGGCGGGGTGGGCTGCCAAAAACATTCAGTACTTC
.	TRBJ2-7	TRBV12-3/TRBV12-4	many	CASTPRDSWHEQYF	TGTGCCAGCACCCCGCGGGACAGCTGGCACGAGCAGTACTTC
.	TRBJ1-2	TRBV29-1	many	CSVLLNYGYTF	TGCAGCGTTCTCCTCAACTATGGCTACACCTTC
.	TRBJ1-6	TRBV20-1	many	CSARPRAISSYNSPLHF	TGCAGTGCAAGGCCCAGGGCCATCAGCTCCTATAATTCACCCCTCCACTTT
.	TRBJ2-7	TRBV6-2/TRBV6-3	many	CASSYTGFYEQYF	TGTGCCAGCAGTTACACGGGGTTCTACGAGCAGTACTTC
.	TRBJ2-3	TRBV12-3/TRBV12-4	many	CASSRGGQDTQYF	TGTGCCAGCAGCAGGGGAGGCCAGGATACGCAGTATTTT
TRBD1	TRBJ2-1	TRBV5-1	many	CASSLSGQGGGNEQFF	TGCGCCAGCAGCTTGTCCGGACAGGGTGGAGGAAATGAGCAGTTCTTC
.	TRBJ2-1	TRBV7-3	.	CASSLSGSNEQFF	TGTGCCAGCAGCTTAAGCGGCTCAAATGAGCAGTTCTTC
TRBD2	TRBJ2-3	TRBV6-2/TRBV6-3	few	CASSYYLAGSTDTQYF	TGTGCCAGCAGTTACTACCTAGCGGGGAGCACAGATACGCAGTATTTT
.	TRBJ2-5	TRBV5-1	many	CASSGGGRGETQYF	TGCGCCAGCAGCGGCGGAGGGCGAGGAGAGACCCAGTACTTC
.	TRBJ2-2	TRBV6-2/TRBV6-3	few	CASSSWDAYTGELFF	TGTGCCAGCAGTTCTTGGGACGCCTACACCGGGGAGCTGTTTTTT
TRBD2	TRBJ2-1	TRBV5-1	few	CASSVPGLAGDLSSYNEQFF	TGCGCCAGCAGCGTACCGGGACTAGCGGGGGACCTTAGCTCCTACAATGAGCAGTTCTTC
.	TRBJ1-5	TRBV2	few	CASSVGPGSNQPQHF	TGTGCCAGCAGTGTAGGGCCAGGGAGCAATCAGCCCCAGCATTTT
.	TRBJ1-4	TRBV7-2	.	CASSRESGEKLFF	TGTGCCAGCAGCCGAGAGAGTGGGGAAAAACTGTTTTTT